The entry that follows covers one T cell receptor beta chain sequence. Other DNA sequences in this specimen translate into the identical CDR3. The CDR3 covers 15 residues. Germline CDR1 and CDR2: MGHRA and YSYEKL. After removal of 4 bases from V and 3 bases from J, the junction contained 2 bases not matched to a gene. PCR amplification relied on 60 Vbeta primers (plus 13 Jbeta primers). The table came from immunoSEQ multiplex PCR; TCRdb's copy has only in-frame clones and leaves some out. The data contain over 75,000 clones, roughly 82% of them singletons. This sample is drawn from a study of cytomegalovirus exposure and HLA in healthy donors. Study as a whole: From 150 million to 200 million T cells, an earlier analysis saw approximately 110 million unique TCR beta sequences.

The source material was PBMCs. This chain connects TRBV4-1 to TRBJ2-3, with TRBD2 matching over 12 bases. This TCR was sampled from a man aged 30-40 years in good health and CMV-seropositive. The CDR3 sequence is CASSLLAGGTDTQYF. The CDR3 DNA sequence: TGCGCCAGCAGCCTACTAGCGGGAGGAACAGATACGCAGTATTTT.